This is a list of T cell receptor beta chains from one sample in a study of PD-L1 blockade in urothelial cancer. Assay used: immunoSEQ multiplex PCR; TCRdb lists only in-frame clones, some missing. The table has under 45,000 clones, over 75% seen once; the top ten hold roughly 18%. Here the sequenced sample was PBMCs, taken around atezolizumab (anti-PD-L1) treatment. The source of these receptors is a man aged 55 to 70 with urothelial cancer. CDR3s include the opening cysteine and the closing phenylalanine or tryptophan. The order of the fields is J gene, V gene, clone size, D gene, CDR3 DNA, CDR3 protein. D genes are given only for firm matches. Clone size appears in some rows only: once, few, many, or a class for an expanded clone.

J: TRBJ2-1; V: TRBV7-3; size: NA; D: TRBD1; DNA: TGTGCCAGCAGCCAAGACAGGGGGCCGTACAATGAGCAGTTCTTC; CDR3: CASSQDRGPYNEQFF
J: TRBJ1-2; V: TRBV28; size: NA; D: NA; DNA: TGTGCCAGCAGCCTCAGTCGGAGGGTCCATGGCTACACCTTC; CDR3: CASSLSRRVHGYTF
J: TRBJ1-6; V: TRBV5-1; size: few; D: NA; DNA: TGCGCCAGCAGCGTCCGGGACTCGGATTCACCCCTCCACTTT; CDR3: CASSVRDSDSPLHF
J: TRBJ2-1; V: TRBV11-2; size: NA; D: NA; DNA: TGTGCCAGCAGCACACCGACTGACTTAAACTCCTACAATGAGCAGTTCTTC; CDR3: CASSTPTDLNSYNEQFF
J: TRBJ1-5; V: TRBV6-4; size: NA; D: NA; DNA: TGTGCCAGCAGTGACTCGGGGAGAGTTAGCAATCAGCCCCAGCATTTT; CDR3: CASSDSGRVSNQPQHF
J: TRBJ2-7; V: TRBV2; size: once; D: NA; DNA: TGTGCCAGCAGTGTTCAGGCCTACGAGCAGTACTTC; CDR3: CASSVQAYEQYF
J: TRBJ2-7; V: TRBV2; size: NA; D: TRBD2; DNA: TGTGCCAGCAGGGGACTAGCGGGGGGCCGAAGCTCCTACGAGCAGTACTTC; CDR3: CASRGLAGGRSSYEQYF
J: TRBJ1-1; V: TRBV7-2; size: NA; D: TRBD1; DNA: TGTGCCAGCAGCTTACAGGGGGCAGGTCTGAACACTGAAGCTTTCTTT; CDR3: CASSLQGAGLNTEAFF
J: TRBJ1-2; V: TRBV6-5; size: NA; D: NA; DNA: TGTGCCAGCAGGGAATCAGGGCCCGCTGGCTACACCTTC; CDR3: CASRESGPAGYTF
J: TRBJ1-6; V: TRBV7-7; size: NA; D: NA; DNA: TGTGCCAGCAGCGAAACACAGGGCTATAATTCACCCCTCCACTTT; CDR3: CASSETQGYNSPLHF
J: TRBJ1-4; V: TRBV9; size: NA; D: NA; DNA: TGTGCCAGCAGCGACGACAGCCTTAATGAAAAACTGTTTTTT; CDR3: CASSDDSLNEKLFF
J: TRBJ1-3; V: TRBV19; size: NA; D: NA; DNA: TGTGCCAGTAACCAGGACACCTCTGGAAACACCATATATTTT; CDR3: CASNQDTSGNTIYF
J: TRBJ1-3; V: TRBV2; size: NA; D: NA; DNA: TGTGCCAGCAGTGAACAGGCGAGCTCTGGAAACACCATATATTTT; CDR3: CASSEQASSGNTIYF
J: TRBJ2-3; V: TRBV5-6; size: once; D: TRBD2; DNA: TGTGCCAGCAGCTTACCTAGCGGGGTTCTAAGCACAGATACGCAGTATTTT; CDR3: CASSLPSGVLSTDTQYF
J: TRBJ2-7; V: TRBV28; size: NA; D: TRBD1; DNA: TGTGCCAGCAGTGCTCCCGGACAGGGTAAGGTGCAGTACTTC; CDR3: CASSAPGQGKVQYF
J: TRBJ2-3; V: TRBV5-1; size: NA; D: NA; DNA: TGCGCCAGCAGCTTGCTGGGCGGGTACACAGATACGCAGTATTTT; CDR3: CASSLLGGYTDTQYF
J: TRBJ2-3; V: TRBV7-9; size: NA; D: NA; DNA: TGTGCCAGCAGCTTCCCGACTAGCACAGATACGCAGTATTTT; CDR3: CASSFPTSTDTQYF
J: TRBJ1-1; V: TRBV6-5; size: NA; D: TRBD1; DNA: TGTGCCAGCAGATGGACAGGGGGCACTGAAGCTTTCTTT; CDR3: CASRWTGGTEAFF
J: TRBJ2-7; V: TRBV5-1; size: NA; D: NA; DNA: TGCGCCAGCAGCCTGGGGGAGATGGGCGAGCAGTACTTC; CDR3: CASSLGEMGEQYF
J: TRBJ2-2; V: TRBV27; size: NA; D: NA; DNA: TGTGCCAGCAGTTTAAGAAGGGAGCCCGGGGAGCTGTTTTTT; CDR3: CASSLRREPGELFF
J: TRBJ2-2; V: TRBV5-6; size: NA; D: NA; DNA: TGTGCCAGCACCCCAGTTTCTTCCGGGGAGCTGTTTTTT; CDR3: CASTPVSSGELFF
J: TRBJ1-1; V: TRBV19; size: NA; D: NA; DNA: TGTGCCAGTAGTATAGTTCTGCGCGGGAACACTGAAGCTTTCTTT; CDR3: CASSIVLRGNTEAFF
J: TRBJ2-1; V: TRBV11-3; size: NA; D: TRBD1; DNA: TGTGCCAGCAGCCAGTGGGACAGTGGGCAGTTCTTC; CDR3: CASSQWDSGQFF
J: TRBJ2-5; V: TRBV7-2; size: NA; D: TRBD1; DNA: TGTGCCAGCAGCATGACAGGGTATGGTGAGACCCAGTACTTC; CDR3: CASSMTGYGETQYF
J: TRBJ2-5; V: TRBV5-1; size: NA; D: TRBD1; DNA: TGCGCCAGCAGTTTCGATGGGACAGGGCAAGAGACCCAGTACTTC; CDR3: CASSFDGTGQETQYF
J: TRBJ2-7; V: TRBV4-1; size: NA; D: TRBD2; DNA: TGCGCCAGCAGCCAAGGACTAGCGGAGGCCTACGAGCAGTACTTC; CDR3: CASSQGLAEAYEQYF
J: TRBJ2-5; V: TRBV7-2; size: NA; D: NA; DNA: TGTGCCAGCAGCTTAGAGCAGGGGACCCAGTACTTC; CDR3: CASSLEQGTQYF
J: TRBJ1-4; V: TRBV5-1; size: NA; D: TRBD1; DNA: TGCGCCAGCAGCGTCACAGGGGGCAGAATTGAAAAACTGTTTTTT; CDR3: CASSVTGGRIEKLFF
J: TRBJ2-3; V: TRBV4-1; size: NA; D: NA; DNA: TGCGCCAGCAGCCAAAGCAGGGTAGATACGCAGTATTTT; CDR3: CASSQSRVDTQYF
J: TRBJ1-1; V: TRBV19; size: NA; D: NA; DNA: TGTGCCAGTAGAAGGTCCGAGGAGAGGACTGAAGCTTTCTTT; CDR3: CASRRSEERTEAFF
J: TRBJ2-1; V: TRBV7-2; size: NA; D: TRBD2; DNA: TGTGCCAGCAGCTTTTCTAGCGGGGGGGCCCGCAATGAGCAGTTCTTC; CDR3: CASSFSSGGARNEQFF
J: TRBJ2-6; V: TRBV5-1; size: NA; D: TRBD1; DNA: TGCGCCAGCCGCCCGGGACAGGGAAACTCTGGGGCCAACGTCCTGACTTTC; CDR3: CASRPGQGNSGANVLTF
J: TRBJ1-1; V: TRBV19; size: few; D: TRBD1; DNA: TGTGCCAGTAGTATGGTAGGGGGCGAGGGTACAGAAGCTTTCTTT; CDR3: CASSMVGGEGTEAFF
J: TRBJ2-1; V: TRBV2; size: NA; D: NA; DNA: TGTGCCAGCAGTGGTACAGTGACAAGCAATGAGCAGTTCTTC; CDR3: CASSGTVTSNEQFF
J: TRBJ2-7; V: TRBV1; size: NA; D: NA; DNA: TGCACCAGCAGCCAAGATCGGCGGGGTTCGGGGAGGTCCTACGAGCAGTACTTC; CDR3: CTSSQDRRGSGRSYEQYF
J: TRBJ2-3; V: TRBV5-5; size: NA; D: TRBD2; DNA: TGTGCCAGCAGCTTGGGGGGAGGGACCACAGATACGCAGTATTTT; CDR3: CASSLGGGTTDTQYF
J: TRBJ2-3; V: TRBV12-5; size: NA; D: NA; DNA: TGTGCTAGCCTAGACAGCTATTCCAGCACAGATACGCAGTATTTT; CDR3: CASLDSYSSTDTQYF
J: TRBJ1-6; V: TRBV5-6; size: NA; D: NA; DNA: TGTGCCAGCAGCTCTAGGGGAGGGATGGGGAATTCACCCCTCCACTTT; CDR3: CASSSRGGMGNSPLHF
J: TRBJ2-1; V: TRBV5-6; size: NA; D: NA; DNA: TGTGCCAGCAGCTTCCCAGGGGTGAATGAGCAGTTCTTC; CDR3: CASSFPGVNEQFF
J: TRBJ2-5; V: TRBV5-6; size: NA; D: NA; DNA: TGTGCCAGCAGCTTGAAGGGGGCGGGGGAGACCCAGTACTTC; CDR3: CASSLKGAGETQYF
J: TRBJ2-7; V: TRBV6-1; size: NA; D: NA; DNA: TGTGCCAGCAGTGAATTGAGGACTACGTTAGGCGAGCAGTACTTC; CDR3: CASSELRTTLGEQYF
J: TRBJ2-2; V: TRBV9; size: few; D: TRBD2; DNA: TGTGCCAGCAGCGGGGGACTAGGGGAGCTGTTTTTT; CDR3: CASSGGLGELFF
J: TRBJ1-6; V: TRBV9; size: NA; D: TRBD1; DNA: TGTGCCAGCAGCCCCCTAGCGGGACAGGGGAGGTCGCCCCTCCACTTT; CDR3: CASSPLAGQGRSPLHF
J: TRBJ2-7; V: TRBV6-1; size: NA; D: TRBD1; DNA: TGTGCCAGCAGCCAGGGGGCGAACTACTACGAGCAGTACTTC; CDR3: CASSQGANYYEQYF
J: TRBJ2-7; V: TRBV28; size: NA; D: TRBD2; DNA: TGTGCCAGCAGTCGTAGCGGGGGAACCTACGAGCAGTACTTC; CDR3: CASSRSGGTYEQYF
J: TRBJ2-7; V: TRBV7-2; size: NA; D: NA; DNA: TGTGCCAGCAGCTCTAGTTCCTACGAGCAGTACTTC; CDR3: CASSSSSYEQYF
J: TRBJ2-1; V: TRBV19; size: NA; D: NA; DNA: TGTGCCAGTAGTATCGGAGGGGGGGAGTACAATGAGCAGTTCTTC; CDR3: CASSIGGGEYNEQFF
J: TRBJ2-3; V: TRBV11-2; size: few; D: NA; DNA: TGTGCCAGCAGCTTAGTACTAAACACAGATACGCAGTATTTT; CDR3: CASSLVLNTDTQYF
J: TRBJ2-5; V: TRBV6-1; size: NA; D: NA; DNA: TGTGCCAGCAGTGATGCTACGATCGAGGCCCAAGAGACCCAGTACTTC; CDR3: CASSDATIEAQETQYF
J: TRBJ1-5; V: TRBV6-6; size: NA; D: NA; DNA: TGTGCCAGCAGTTACGGGCTTGACAATCAGCCCCAGCATTTT; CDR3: CASSYGLDNQPQHF
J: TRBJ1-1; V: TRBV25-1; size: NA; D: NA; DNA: TGTGCCAGCACAGGGAACACTGAAGCTTTCTTT; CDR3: CASTGNTEAFF
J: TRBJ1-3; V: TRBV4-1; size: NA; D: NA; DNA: TGCGCCAGCAGCCAAAAGGTCTGGCAGGGGCCGCGGTCGGGAAACACCATATATTTT; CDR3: CASSQKVWQGPRSGNTIYF
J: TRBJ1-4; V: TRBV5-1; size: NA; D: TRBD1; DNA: TGCGCCAGCAGTACGGGCCAGGGGGCAACTAATGAAAAACTGTTTTTT; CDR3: CASSTGQGATNEKLFF
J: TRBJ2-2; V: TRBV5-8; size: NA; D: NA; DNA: TGTGCCAGCAGCCCACGTTCCCGGCGCAGCGGTGCGACCGGGGAGCTGTTTTTT; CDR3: CASSPRSRRSGATGELFF
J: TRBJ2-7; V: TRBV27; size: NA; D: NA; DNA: TGTGCCAGCAGTTTCGGTGACAGGCTTGCCTACGAGCAGTACTTC; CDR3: CASSFGDRLAYEQYF
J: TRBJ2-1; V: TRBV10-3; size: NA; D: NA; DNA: TGTGCCATCAGTGAGGGGAGAAATGAGCAGTTCTTC; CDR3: CAISEGRNEQFF
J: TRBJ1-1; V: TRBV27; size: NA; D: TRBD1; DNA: TGTGCCAGCAGTCCCAGGACAGGGGGCCACACTGAAGCTTTCTTT; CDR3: CASSPRTGGHTEAFF
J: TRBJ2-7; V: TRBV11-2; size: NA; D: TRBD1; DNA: TGTGCCAGCAGCTTCTCCCAGGGGGCTCCCTACGAGCAGTACTTC; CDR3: CASSFSQGAPYEQYF